The source of this T cell receptor beta chain is a study of blood T cells in healthy people across ages. PCR was performed a second time for roughly 7 to 11 cycles using a sample-barcoded 5' primer and a J-beta primer mix. MiXCR was run by TCRdb on the 5' RACE reads, yielding one entry per CDR3 protein. The table records over 500,000 distinct CDR3 sequences, about 27% of them present only once. This sample was shared with a second study, whose subject was T cells of mothers and their children. That paper states: A second PCR was performed with the M1S primer. This primer added sample barcodes and 2-4 random nucleotides.

Sequencing was performed on blood. This receptor was identified in a boy between 2 and 15 years old in good health.

The CDR3 loop reads CASSLRVRRSKNIQYF. For the CDR3, the DNA is TGTGCCAGCAGTCTCAGGGTGAGGAGGTCCAAAAACATTCAGTACTTC. The V gene is TRBV28, the J gene TRBJ2-4, with D possibly called TRBD1 or TRBD2 (5 bases each). The CDR3 runs 16 residues. V lost 5 bases and J 2 bases, leaving 16 bases between the germline ends. Germline V gene data show CDR1 as MDHEN and CDR2 as SYDVKM.